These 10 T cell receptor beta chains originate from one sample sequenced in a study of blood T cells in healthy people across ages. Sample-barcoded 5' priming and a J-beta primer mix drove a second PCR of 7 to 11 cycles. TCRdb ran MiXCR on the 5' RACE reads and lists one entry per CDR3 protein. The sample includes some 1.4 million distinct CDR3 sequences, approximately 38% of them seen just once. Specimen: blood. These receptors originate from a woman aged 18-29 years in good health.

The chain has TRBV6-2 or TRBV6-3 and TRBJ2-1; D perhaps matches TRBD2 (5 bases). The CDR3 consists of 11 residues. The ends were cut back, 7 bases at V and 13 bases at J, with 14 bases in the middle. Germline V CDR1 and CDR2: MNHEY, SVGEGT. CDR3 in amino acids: CASTNAGLQFF. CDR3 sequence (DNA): TGTGCCAGCACCAACGCGGGCTTACAGTTCTTC.

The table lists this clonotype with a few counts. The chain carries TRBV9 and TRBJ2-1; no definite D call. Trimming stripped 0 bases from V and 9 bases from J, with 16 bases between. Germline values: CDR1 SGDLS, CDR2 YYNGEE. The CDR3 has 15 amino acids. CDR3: CASSVGISPTGEQFF. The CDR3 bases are TGTGCCAGCAGCGTAGGTATCAGCCCCACGGGTGAGCAGTTCTTC.

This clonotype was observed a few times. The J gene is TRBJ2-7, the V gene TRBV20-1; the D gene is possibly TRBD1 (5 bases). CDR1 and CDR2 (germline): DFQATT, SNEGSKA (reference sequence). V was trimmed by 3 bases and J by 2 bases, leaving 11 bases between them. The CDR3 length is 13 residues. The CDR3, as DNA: TGCAGTGCTAGTCGTGGACAAACCTACGAGCAGTACTTC. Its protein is CSASRGQTYEQYF.

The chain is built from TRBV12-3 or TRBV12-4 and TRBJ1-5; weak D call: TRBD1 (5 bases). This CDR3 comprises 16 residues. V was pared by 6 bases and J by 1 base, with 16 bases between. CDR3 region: CASSLLQGISNQPQHF. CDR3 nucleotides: TGTGCCAGCAGCCTACTTCAGGGTATCAGCAATCAGCCCCAGCATTTT.

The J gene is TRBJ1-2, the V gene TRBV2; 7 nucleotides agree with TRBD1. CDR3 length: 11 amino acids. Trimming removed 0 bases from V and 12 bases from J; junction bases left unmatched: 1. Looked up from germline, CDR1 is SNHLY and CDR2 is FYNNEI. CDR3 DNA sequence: TGTGCCAGCAGTGAAGCCAGGGGGGACACCTTC. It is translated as CASSEARGDTF.

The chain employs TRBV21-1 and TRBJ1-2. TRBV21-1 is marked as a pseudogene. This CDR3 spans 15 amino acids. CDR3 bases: TGTGCCAGCAGCAAAGTACAGCCTGCAAACTATGGCTACACCTTC. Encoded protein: CASSKVQPANYGYTF.

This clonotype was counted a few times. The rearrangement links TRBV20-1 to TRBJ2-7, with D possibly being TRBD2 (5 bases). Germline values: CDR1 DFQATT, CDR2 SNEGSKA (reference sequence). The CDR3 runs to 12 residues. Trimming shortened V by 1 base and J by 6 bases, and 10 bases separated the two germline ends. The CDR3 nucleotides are TGCAGTGCTAGAGGTCCGGGGATCGAGCAGTACTTC. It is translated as CSARGPGIEQYF.

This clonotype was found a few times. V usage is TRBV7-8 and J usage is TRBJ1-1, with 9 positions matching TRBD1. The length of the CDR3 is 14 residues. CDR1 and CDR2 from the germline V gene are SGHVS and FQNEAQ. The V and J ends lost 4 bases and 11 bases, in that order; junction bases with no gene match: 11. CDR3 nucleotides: TGTGCCAGCAGCTCATACAGGGGGCAGGGTTTGGCTTTCTTT. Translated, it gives CASSSYRGQGLAFF. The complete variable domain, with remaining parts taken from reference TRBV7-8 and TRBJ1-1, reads GAGVSQSPRYKVAKRGQDVALRCDPISGHVSLFWYQQALGQGPEFLTYFQNEAQLDKSGLPSDRFFAERPEGSVSTLKIQRTQQEDSAVYLCASSSYRGQGLAFFGQGTRLTVV.

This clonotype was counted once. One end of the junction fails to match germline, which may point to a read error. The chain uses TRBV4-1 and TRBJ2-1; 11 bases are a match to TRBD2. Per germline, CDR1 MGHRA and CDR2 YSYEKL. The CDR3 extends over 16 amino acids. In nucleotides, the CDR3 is TGCACCAGCAGCCGGCTCGGGACTAGCGGTTACAATGAGCAGTTCTTC. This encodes CTSSRLGTSGYNEQFF.

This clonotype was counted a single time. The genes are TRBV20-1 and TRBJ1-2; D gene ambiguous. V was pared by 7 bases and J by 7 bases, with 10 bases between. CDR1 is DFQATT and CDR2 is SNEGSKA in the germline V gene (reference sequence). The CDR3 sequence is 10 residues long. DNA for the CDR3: TGCAGTGTCGGCGTGGGTGGCTACACCTTC. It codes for CSVGVGGYTF.